This T cell receptor (beta chain) derives from a study of OX40 agonist ivuxolimab in advanced cancers. Study in general: The drug used for patients, ivuxolimab, was an agonistic anti-OX40 (CD134) antibody. All patients had ivuxolimab intravenously every 2 weeks at 0.01 to 10 mg/kg.

V was clipped by 2 bases and J by 2 bases, with 6 bases between them. The CDR3 sequence is 14 residues long. CDR1 SGHTA and CDR2 FQGTGA come from the germline V gene. Peripheral blood came from all dose cohorts at three timepoints. Some clones are missing from TCRdb's copy, which holds only in-frame ones; the method was immunoSEQ multiplex PCR. The sample lists about 62,000 clones, approximately 86% seen once, with about 5% in the top ten. V and J are TRBV7-3 and TRBJ2-2, with D unclear. The sequencing here drew on CD4+ or CD8+ T cells sorted from blood, taken in a trial of the OX40 agonist ivuxolimab. The receptor's source is an adult with an advanced solid tumor such as melanoma, head and neck, liver or kidney cancer. This CDR3 reads CASSLLGNTGELFF. DNA of the CDR3: TGTGCCAGCAGCTTACTCGGTAACACCGGGGAGCTGTTTTTT.